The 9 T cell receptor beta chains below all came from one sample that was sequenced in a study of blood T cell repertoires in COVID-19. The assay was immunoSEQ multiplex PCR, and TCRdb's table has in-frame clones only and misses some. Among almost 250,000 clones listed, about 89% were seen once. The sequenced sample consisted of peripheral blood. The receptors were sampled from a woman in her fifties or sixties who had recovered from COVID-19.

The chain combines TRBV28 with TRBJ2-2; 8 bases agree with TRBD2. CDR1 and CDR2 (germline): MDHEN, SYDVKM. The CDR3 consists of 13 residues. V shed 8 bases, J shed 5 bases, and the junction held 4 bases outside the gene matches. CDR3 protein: CASRGGSTGELFF. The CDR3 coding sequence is TGTGCCAGCCGGGGGGGGTCTACCGGGGAGCTGTTTTTT.

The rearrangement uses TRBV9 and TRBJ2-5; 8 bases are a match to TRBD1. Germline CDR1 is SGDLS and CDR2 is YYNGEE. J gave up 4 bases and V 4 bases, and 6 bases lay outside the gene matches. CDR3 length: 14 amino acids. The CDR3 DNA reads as TGTGCCAGCAGCCCAAGGACAGGGAGAGAGACCCAGTACTTC. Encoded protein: CASSPRTGRETQYF.

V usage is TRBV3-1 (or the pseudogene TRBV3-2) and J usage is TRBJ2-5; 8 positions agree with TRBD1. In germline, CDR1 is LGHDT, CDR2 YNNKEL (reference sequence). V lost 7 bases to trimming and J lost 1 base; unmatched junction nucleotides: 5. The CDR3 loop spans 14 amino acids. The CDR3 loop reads CASTDRETQETQYF. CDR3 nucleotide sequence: TGTGCCAGCACGGACAGGGAGACCCAAGAGACCCAGTACTTC.

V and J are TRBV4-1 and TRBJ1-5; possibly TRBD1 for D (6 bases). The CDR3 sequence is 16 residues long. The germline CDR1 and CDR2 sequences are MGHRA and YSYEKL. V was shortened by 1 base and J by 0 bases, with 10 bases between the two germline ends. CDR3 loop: CASSQVRGTSNQPQHF. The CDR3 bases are TGCGCCAGCAGCCAAGTTAGGGGGACTAGCAATCAGCCCCAGCATTTT.

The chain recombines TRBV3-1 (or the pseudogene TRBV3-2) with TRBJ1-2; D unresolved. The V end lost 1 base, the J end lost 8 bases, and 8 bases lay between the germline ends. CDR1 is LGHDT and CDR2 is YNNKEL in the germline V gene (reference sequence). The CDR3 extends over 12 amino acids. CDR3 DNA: TGTGCCAGCAGCCAAGTCGGGGAAGGCTACACCTTC. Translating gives CASSQVGEGYTF.

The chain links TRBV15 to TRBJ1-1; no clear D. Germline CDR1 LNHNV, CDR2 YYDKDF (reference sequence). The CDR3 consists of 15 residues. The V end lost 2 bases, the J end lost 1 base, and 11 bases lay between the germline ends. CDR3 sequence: CATSRQLTENTEAFF. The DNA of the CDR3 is TGTGCCACCAGCAGACAATTAACAGAGAACACTGAAGCTTTCTTT. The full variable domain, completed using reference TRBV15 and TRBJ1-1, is DAMVIQNPRYQVTQFGKPVTLSCSQTLNHNVMYWYQQKSSQAPKLLFHYYDKDFNNEADTPDNFQSRRPNTSFCFLDIRSPGLGDTAMYLCATSRQLTENTEAFFGQGTRLTVV.

The CDR3 loop is CASSRLAGTYEQYF. The CDR3 DNA sequence: TGTGCCAGCAGCCGACTAGCGGGAACCTACGAGCAGTACTTC. The V and J genes are TRBV6-2 or TRBV6-3 and TRBJ2-7; 11 bases line up with TRBD2. Germline V gene lookup returns CDR1 MNHEY and CDR2 SVGEGT. This CDR3 is built from 14 residues. Trimming cost V 6 bases and J 2 bases; bases outside gene matches: 3.

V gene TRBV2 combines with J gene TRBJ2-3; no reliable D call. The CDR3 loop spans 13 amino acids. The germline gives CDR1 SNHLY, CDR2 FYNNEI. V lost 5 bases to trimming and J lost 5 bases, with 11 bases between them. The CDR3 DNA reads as TGTGCCAGCAGTCGCGCCTTACGAGATACGCAGTATTTT. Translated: CASSRALRDTQYF.

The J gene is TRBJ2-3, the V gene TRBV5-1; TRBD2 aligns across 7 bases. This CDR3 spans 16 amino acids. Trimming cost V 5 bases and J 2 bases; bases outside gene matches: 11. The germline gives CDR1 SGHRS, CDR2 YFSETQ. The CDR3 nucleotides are TGCGCCAGCAGTCTCCCGACTAGCCAGGCCACAGATACGCAGTATTTT. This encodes CASSLPTSQATDTQYF.